A selection of T cell receptor beta chains follows, all from one sample in a study of T cell changes during pregnancy in multiple sclerosis. The data were produced by immunoSEQ multiplex PCR, yet TCRdb's version contains in-frame clones alone and is incomplete. The data hold about 70,000 clones, with 92% observed a single time. The sample here was peripheral blood, taken before pregnancy. These receptors all come from a female donor with multiple sclerosis, enrolled in a pregnancy study. Each CDR3 is given with its conserved first and last residue. D genes are given only for firm matches. A row's size may be missing; if present it is once, few, many or a size class.

TRBV4-2	TRBJ2-5	few	NA	TGTGCCAGCAGCCAAGATTTGGCTAGTGGTGGCGGGACCCAGTACTTC	CASSQDLASGGGTQYF
TRBV7-3	TRBJ1-1	NA	NA	TGTGCCAGCAGTCAAGGGGGTTGGAACACTGAAGCTTTCTTT	CASSQGGWNTEAFF
TRBV5-1	TRBJ2-1	NA	NA	TGCGCCAGCCGGGACTCTTACAATGAGCAGTTCTTC	CASRDSYNEQFF
TRBV4-1	TRBJ2-7	NA	TRBD1	TGCGCCAGCAGCCAAGGACAGGGTAACTCTTTCTACGAGCAGTACTTC	CASSQGQGNSFYEQYF
TRBV4-1	TRBJ2-5	NA	NA	TGCGCCAGCAGCCAGGAGGCCAGGGGGGCAGTTTTTACCCAGTACTTC	CASSQEARGAVFTQYF
TRBV27	TRBJ2-2	NA	TRBD2	TGTGCCAGCAGTTTAGGGGCACTAGCGGGAACCGGGGAGCTGTTTTTT	CASSLGALAGTGELFF
TRBV6-6	TRBJ2-3	NA	TRBD2	TGTGCCAGCAGCAGACTAGCGGGCATCACAGATACGCAGTATTTT	CASSRLAGITDTQYF
TRBV5-4	TRBJ1-1	NA	TRBD1	TGTGCCAGCAGCTTGGCTACAGGGGGGACTGAAGCTTTCTTT	CASSLATGGTEAFF
TRBV28	TRBJ2-2	NA	TRBD2	TGTGCCAGCAGCCCCGGGGGACTAGCGCACACCGGGGAGCTGTTTTTT	CASSPGGLAHTGELFF
TRBV7-2	TRBJ2-1	NA	TRBD2	TGTGCCAGCAGCTTAACTAGCGGGACCTCTGAGCAGTTCTTC	CASSLTSGTSEQFF
TRBV19	TRBJ1-4	NA	NA	TGTGCCAGTAGTCGGGCAGGGAGGGAAAAACTGTTTTTT	CASSRAGREKLFF
TRBV19	TRBJ2-1	once	TRBD2	TGTGCCAGTAGCGATACTAGACTAGCGTACCCCAATGAGCAGTTCTTC	CASSDTRLAYPNEQFF
TRBV11-3	TRBJ2-2	NA	TRBD2	TGTGCCAGCAGCTTAGTGCTGTGGACTAGCACTACCGGGGAGCTGTTTTTT	CASSLVLWTSTTGELFF
TRBV7-2	TRBJ2-2	NA	NA	TGTGCCAGCAGCTTAGCGTTGGGACTCACCGGGGAGCTGTTTTTT	CASSLALGLTGELFF
TRBV19	TRBJ1-5	NA	TRBD1	TGTGCCAGTAGGGCTCGACAGGGGGAGAATCAGCCCCAGCATTTT	CASRARQGENQPQHF
TRBV12-5	TRBJ2-2	NA	NA	TGTGCTAGTGGACTTTACACCGGGGAGCTGTTTTTT	CASGLYTGELFF
TRBV5-8	TRBJ2-2	few	NA	TGTGCCAGCAGCTTTTACTCGCGCACCGGGGAGCTGTTTTTT	CASSFYSRTGELFF
TRBV7-2	TRBJ2-3	NA	NA	TGTGCCAGCAGCTCGACCACTAGTAGGAATACGCAGTATTTT	CASSSTTSRNTQYF
TRBV25-1	TRBJ2-7	NA	TRBD1	TGTGCCAGCAGTGAATCCCGACAGGGAGACTACGAGCAGTACTTC	CASSESRQGDYEQYF
TRBV30	TRBJ1-2	NA	NA	TGTGCCTGCCGACAGGCCCTCGGTTATGGCTACACCTTC	CACRQALGYGYTF
TRBV7-6	TRBJ2-1	once	TRBD2	TGTGCCAGCAGCTTAGTCTTGGCGGGAGGCGGGAATGAGCAGTTCTTC	CASSLVLAGGGNEQFF
TRBV9	TRBJ2-3	once	NA	TGTGCCAGCAGCGGGCCCCAGTACACAGATACGCAGTATTTT	CASSGPQYTDTQYF
TRBV7-9	TRBJ2-5	NA	NA	TGTGCCAGCAAGTCCTCGCTGGCGGTGGAGACCCAGTACTTC	CASKSSLAVETQYF
TRBV19	TRBJ2-7	once	TRBD2	TGTGCCAGTAGTATCACCGGACTAGCCTCCTACGAGCAGTACTTC	CASSITGLASYEQYF
TRBV28	TRBJ2-5	NA	TRBD2	TGTGCCAGCCAGGCGGGGGGCTGGGAGACCCAGTACTTC	CASQAGGWETQYF
TRBV4-3	TRBJ1-1	NA	NA	TGCGCCAGCAGCCAAGGCAGGGTCAACACTGAAGCTTTCTTT	CASSQGRVNTEAFF